This TCR beta chain is from a study of identical twins. Per germline, CDR1 MNHNS and CDR2 SASEGT. This CDR3 contains 13 residues. Unmatched junction bases numbered 4, after V lost 6 bases and J lost 6 bases. From the 5' RACE reads, TCRdb called clonotypes with MiXCR, one entry per CDR3 protein. The sample includes 450,000 to 500,000 distinct CDR3 sequences, about 13% of them seen just once. These records were also assigned to another study, of yellow fever vaccine responses in identical twins.

What was sequenced was CD4+ T cells sorted from blood. The genes are TRBV6-1 and TRBJ2-1; 8 bases align to TRBD1. The receptor was derived from a woman aged 18-29 years in good health. DNA for the CDR3: TGTGCCAGCAGAGAGGACAGGGCCAATGAGCAGTTCTTC. Its translation: CASREDRANEQFF.